The present T cell receptor (beta chain) was sequenced within a study of T-cell memory formation after mild COVID-19. General study findings and limits: CD4+ clones that contracted lay mainly in CM and EM; CD8+ ones lay in EMRA. Pre-infection memory already had some responding clones, implying cross-reactive memory joined. Second-wave clones peaking on day 37 lacked confirmed SARS-CoV-2 specificity.

TCRdb reprocessed the 5' RACE reads with MiXCR, giving one entry per CDR3 protein. The sample records about 560,000 distinct CDR3 sequences, about 18% being singletons. The germline V gene encodes CDR1 SGHRS and CDR2 YFSETQ. The CDR3 has 13 amino acids. V was shortened by 0 bases and J by 6 bases, with 9 bases between the two germline ends. This clonotype was detected only a few times. The antigen remains undetermined. The receptor comes from an adult woman who had mild COVID-19 (a few samples of this study predate the infection). Cell type and time point are not known. The sample taken for sequencing was PBMCs or a T cell subset sorted from them (not recorded which). The rearrangement links TRBV5-1 to TRBJ1-1; D ambiguous. The CDR3 protein is CASSLAGLAEAFF. The CDR3 DNA is TGCGCCAGCAGCTTGGCGGGGTTGGCTGAAGCTTTCTTT.